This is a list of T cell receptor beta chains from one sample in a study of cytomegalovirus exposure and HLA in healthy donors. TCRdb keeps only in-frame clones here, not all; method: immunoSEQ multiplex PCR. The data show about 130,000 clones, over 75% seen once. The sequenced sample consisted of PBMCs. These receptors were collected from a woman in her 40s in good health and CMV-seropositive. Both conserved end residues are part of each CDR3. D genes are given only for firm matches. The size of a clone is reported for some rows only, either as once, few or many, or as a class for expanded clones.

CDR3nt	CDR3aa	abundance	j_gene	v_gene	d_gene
TGTGCCAGCAGCTTCGGACAGGGGGTCGGGGAGCTGTTTTTT	CASSFGQGVGELFF	NA	TRBJ2-2	TRBV7-2	TRBD1
TGTGCCAGCAGCTTAGAGCGATCCTCCTACGAGCAGTACTTC	CASSLERSSYEQYF	NA	TRBJ2-7	TRBV7-6	NA
TGCGCCAGCAGCCCAGGACAGGGAGAAGAGACCCAGTACTTC	CASSPGQGEETQYF	NA	TRBJ2-5	TRBV4-3	TRBD1
TGTGCCTGGAGAATCCAGGGGGCAAACATTCAGTACTTC	CAWRIQGANIQYF	NA	TRBJ2-4	TRBV30	TRBD1
TGCGCCAGCAGGGCCGCAACTAGCAGTCCCTCCTACGAGCAGTACTTC	CASRAATSSPSYEQYF	NA	TRBJ2-7	TRBV10-1	NA
TGTGCCAGCAGCTTAAGTACAGCAATCTACGAGCAGTACTTC	CASSLSTAIYEQYF	few	TRBJ2-7	TRBV11-2	NA
TGTGCCAGCACCTCCCTGGTGGGGGGGGAAGAGACCCAGTACTTC	CASTSLVGGEETQYF	NA	TRBJ2-5	TRBV7-2	TRBD2
TGCGCCAGCAAGGGGGAGGGCCTGGCAGATACGCAGTATTTT	CASKGEGLADTQYF	NA	TRBJ2-3	TRBV10-1	NA
TGTGCCAGCAGTCCCCGCAGGGGCACAGATACGCAGTATTTT	CASSPRRGTDTQYF	NA	TRBJ2-3	TRBV27	NA
TGTGCCACGACGGGAGCATCCGCCTACGAGCAGTACTTC	CATTGASAYEQYF	NA	TRBJ2-7	TRBV19	NA
TGCGCCAGCAGTCAGAACAGGGGGCTAAACACTGAAGCTTTCTTT	CASSQNRGLNTEAFF	NA	TRBJ1-1	TRBV10-1	TRBD1
TGTGCCAGCAGCTTAGTGGTTGGCGGGAATGCCTACGAGCAGTACTTC	CASSLVVGGNAYEQYF	NA	TRBJ2-7	TRBV11-2	NA
TGTGCCAGCAGTGAAATCCTCATCTTCTTCAGTCCAGGGTCAGATACGCAGTATTTT	CASSEILIFFSPGSDTQYF	NA	TRBJ2-3	TRBV2	NA
TGTGCCAGCAACATTGGGGCACTCGGATCGAGTGGCTACACCTTC	CASNIGALGSSGYTF	NA	TRBJ1-2	TRBV5-6	NA
TGTGCCAGCAGTTACTCAACAGGGGGCCACGAGCAGTACTTC	CASSYSTGGHEQYF	NA	TRBJ2-7	TRBV6-5	TRBD1
TGTGCCAGTACCCGGGGGACAGGCTATGAGCAGTTCTTC	CASTRGTGYEQFF	NA	TRBJ2-1	TRBV19	TRBD1
TGTGCCAGCAGCTTAGTTGCGCTCTCGGAGCAGTTCTTC	CASSLVALSEQFF	NA	TRBJ2-1	TRBV7-9	NA
TGTGCCACGGCCCGGCTAGCGGGGGATCAAGAGACCCAGTACTTC	CATARLAGDQETQYF	NA	TRBJ2-5	TRBV19	TRBD2
TGTGCCAGCAGTTATCCGACTAGCGGGAGTCCCTTGGATGAGCAGTTCTTC	CASSYPTSGSPLDEQFF	NA	TRBJ2-1	TRBV28	TRBD2
TGTGCCAGCAGTCCTTCTCCACAGTACGGCTACACCTTC	CASSPSPQYGYTF	NA	TRBJ1-2	TRBV27	NA
TGTGCCAGCAGCCCTCTGAATGAGCAGTTCTTC	CASSPLNEQFF	NA	TRBJ2-1	TRBV6-6	NA
TGTGCCAGCAGCCGGACAGGGGGCTCTGGAAACACCATATATTTT	CASSRTGGSGNTIYF	NA	TRBJ1-3	TRBV13	TRBD1
TGCGCCAGCAGCCCTGACAGGGGTGGCACAGATACGCAGTATTTT	CASSPDRGGTDTQYF	NA	TRBJ2-3	TRBV5-1	TRBD1
TGCGCCAGCAGCCAAGTGGACAGGTCCCAGGCCTACGAGCAGTACTTC	CASSQVDRSQAYEQYF	NA	TRBJ2-7	TRBV4-1	TRBD1
TGTGCCAGCAGCCAAGTTCCCGCGGGAGGGGGCGAGACCCAGTACTTC	CASSQVPAGGGETQYF	NA	TRBJ2-5	TRBV4-2	TRBD2
TGCGCCAGCAGCCCGAGTCCAGGGGGCCACACTGAAGCTTTCTTT	CASSPSPGGHTEAFF	few	TRBJ1-1	TRBV5-1	TRBD1
TGTGCCAGCGCAAGCGGACAGGGCTATGGCTACACCTTC	CASASGQGYGYTF	once	TRBJ1-2	TRBV7-3	TRBD1
TGTGCCAGCAGCCTCCCCCAGTGGGAGACCCAGTACTTC	CASSLPQWETQYF	NA	TRBJ2-5	TRBV11-2	NA
TGTGCCAGCACGGAGGGCCCCGCAGATACGCAGTATTTT	CASTEGPADTQYF	NA	TRBJ2-3	TRBV7-6	NA
TGTGCCAGCAGCACATCGGGGGGAGAGGTCTATGGCTACACCTTC	CASSTSGGEVYGYTF	NA	TRBJ1-2	TRBV6-1	NA
TGTGCTAGCGCGGGGGACTACGGACTAGCGGGAGGTGGAGAGACCCAGTACTTC	CASAGDYGLAGGGETQYF	NA	TRBJ2-5	TRBV7-7	TRBD2
TGTGCCTGGTTACAGGGGACCACTGAAGCTTTCTTT	CAWLQGTTEAFF	NA	TRBJ1-1	TRBV30	TRBD1
TGCGCCAGCAGCTTGAGGACCTTCCGGGACAGGGACTACGAGCAGTACTTC	CASSLRTFRDRDYEQYF	NA	TRBJ2-7	TRBV5-1	TRBD1
TGCGCCAGCAGGTGGACGACAGGGTCCGGAAACACCATATATTTT	CASRWTTGSGNTIYF	NA	TRBJ1-3	TRBV5-1	TRBD1
TGTGCCAGTAGGAGAGAGGACAGGGGAGGAAATCAGCCCCAGCATTTT	CASRREDRGGNQPQHF	once	TRBJ1-5	TRBV19	TRBD1
TGTGCTAGCGCGACAGGGGTGGGGGAGACCCAGTACTTC	CASATGVGETQYF	NA	TRBJ2-5	TRBV7-7	TRBD1
TGCGCCAGCAGCTCGATGGGGACTAGCGGGAGGGCCCACAATGAGCAGTTCTTC	CASSSMGTSGRAHNEQFF	once	TRBJ2-1	TRBV5-1	TRBD2
TGTGCCAGTTCTGAACAGGGCCTTTCTGGCGGGGAGCTGTTTTTT	CASSEQGLSGGELFF	NA	TRBJ2-2	TRBV11-2	NA
TGTGCCAGCAGCTTGACAGGGACTAATGAAAAACTGTTTTTT	CASSLTGTNEKLFF	NA	TRBJ1-4	TRBV9	TRBD1
TGTGCCAGCAGCTTGAGGGGACTAGCCGTCAATGAGCAGTTCTTC	CASSLRGLAVNEQFF	NA	TRBJ2-1	TRBV5-6	TRBD2
TGCGCCAGCAGGCCCGCATACACTGGGGCCAACGTCCTGACTTTC	CASRPAYTGANVLTF	once	TRBJ2-6	TRBV5-1	NA
TGTGCCAGCTCACCACTCGAAACGAGGGCCAACACTGAAGCTTTCTTT	CASSPLETRANTEAFF	NA	TRBJ1-1	TRBV18	NA
TGTGCCAGCAGTCGGACTGCTAGGGAGACCCAGTACTTC	CASSRTARETQYF	few	TRBJ2-5	TRBV6-5	NA